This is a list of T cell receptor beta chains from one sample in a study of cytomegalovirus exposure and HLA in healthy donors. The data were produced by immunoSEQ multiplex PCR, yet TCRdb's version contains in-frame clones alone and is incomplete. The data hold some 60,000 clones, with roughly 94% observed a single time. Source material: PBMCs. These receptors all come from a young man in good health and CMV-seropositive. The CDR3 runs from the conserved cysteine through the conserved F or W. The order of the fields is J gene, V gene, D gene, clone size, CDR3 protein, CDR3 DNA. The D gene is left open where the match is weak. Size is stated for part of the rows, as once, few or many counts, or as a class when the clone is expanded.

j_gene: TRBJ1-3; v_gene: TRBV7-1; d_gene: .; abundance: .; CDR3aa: CASSLGSSPPGGNTIYF; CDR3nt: TGTGCCAGCAGCTTAGGGAGTTCGCCACCTGGTGGAAACACCATATATTTT
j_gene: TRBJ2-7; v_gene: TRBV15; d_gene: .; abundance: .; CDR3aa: CATSRDWGDEYEQYF; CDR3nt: TGTGCCACCAGCAGAGATTGGGGGGATGAATACGAGCAGTACTTC
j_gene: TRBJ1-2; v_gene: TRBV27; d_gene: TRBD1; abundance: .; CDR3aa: CASSQQGADGYTF; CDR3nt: TGTGCCAGCAGTCAGCAGGGGGCGGATGGCTACACCTTC
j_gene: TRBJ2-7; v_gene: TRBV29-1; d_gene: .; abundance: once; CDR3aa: CSVASSFRQAQTYEQYF; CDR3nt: TGCAGCGTAGCCTCTTCTTTTAGACAGGCTCAGACCTACGAGCAGTACTTC
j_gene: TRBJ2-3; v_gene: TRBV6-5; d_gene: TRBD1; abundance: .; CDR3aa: CASSGGQGADTQYF; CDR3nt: TGTGCCAGCAGCGGGGGACAGGGGGCGGATACGCAGTATTTT
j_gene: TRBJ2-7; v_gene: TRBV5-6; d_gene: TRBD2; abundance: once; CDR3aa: CASSLHGAGGLQYF; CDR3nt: TGTGCCAGCAGCCTCCACGGAGCGGGGGGCCTACAGTACTTC
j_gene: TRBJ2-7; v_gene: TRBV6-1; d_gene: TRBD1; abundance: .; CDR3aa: CASSEPGTGRDEQYF; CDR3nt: TGTGCCAGCAGTGAACCCGGGACAGGGAGGGACGAGCAGTACTTC
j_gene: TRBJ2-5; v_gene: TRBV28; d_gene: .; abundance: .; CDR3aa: CASRHGGRVGETQYF; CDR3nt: TGTGCCAGCAGGCACGGTGGGCGGGTAGGGGAGACCCAGTACTTC
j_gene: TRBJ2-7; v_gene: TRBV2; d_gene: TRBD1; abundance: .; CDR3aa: CAILRDRGHEQYF; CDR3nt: TGTGCCATCCTCCGGGACAGGGGCCACGAGCAGTACTTC
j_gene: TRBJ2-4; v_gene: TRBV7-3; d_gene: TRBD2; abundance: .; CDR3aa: CASSKKPGTREEVAKNIQYF; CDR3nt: TGTGCCAGCAGCAAAAAACCCGGGACCCGGGAGGAGGTAGCCAAAAACATTCAGTACTTC
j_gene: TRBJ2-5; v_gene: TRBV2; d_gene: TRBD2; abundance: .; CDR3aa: CASSVGGLAGLQETQYF; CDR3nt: TGTGCCAGCAGTGTTGGCGGACTAGCGGGGCTCCAAGAGACCCAGTACTTC
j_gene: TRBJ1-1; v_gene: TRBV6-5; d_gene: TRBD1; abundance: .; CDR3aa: CASSSGGRRTEAFF; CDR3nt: TGTGCCAGCAGTTCAGGGGGAAGGCGAACTGAAGCTTTCTTT
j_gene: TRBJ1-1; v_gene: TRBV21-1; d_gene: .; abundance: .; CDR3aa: CASSSRGGQADTEAFF; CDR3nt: TGTGCCAGCAGCTCAAGGGGGGGTCAGGCTGACACTGAAGCTTTCTTT
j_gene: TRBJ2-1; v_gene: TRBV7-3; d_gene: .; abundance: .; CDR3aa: CASSVASYNEQFF; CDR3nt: TGTGCCAGCAGCGTAGCAAGCTACAATGAGCAGTTCTTC
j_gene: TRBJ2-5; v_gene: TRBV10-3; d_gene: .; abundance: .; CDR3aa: CAISNRDTGIPSETQYF; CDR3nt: TGTGCCATCAGCAACCGGGACACTGGAATTCCGTCAGAGACCCAGTACTTC
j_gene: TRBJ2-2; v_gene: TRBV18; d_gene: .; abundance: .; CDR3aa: CASSPGGTGELFF; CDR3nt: TGTGCCAGCTCACCGGGGGGCACCGGGGAGCTGTTTTTT
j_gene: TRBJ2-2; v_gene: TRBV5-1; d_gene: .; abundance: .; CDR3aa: CASSSTSGSGELFF; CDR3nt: TGCGCCAGCAGCTCGACCTCGGGGTCCGGGGAGCTGTTTTTT
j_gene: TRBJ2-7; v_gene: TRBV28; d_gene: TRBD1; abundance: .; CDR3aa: CASSLGQDYEQYF; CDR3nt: TGTGCCAGCAGTTTAGGACAGGACTACGAGCAGTACTTC
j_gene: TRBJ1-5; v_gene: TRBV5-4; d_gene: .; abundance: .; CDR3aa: CASSLDRVGNQPQHF; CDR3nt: TGTGCCAGCAGCTTGGACAGGGTTGGCAATCAGCCCCAGCATTTT
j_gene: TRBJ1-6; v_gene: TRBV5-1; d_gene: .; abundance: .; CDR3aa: CASGALKDSSPLHF; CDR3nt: TGCGCCAGCGGGGCGTTAAAGGATAGTTCACCCCTCCACTTT
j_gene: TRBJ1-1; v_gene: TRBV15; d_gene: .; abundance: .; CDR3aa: CATSRDKGWTTEAFF; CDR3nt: TGTGCCACCAGCAGAGATAAGGGGTGGACCACTGAAGCTTTCTTT
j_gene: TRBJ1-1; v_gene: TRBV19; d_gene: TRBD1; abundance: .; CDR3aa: CASRVRDRGITEAFF; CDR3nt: TGTGCCAGTCGAGTGAGGGACAGGGGGATCACTGAAGCTTTCTTT